Listed below are T cell receptor beta chains from one sample, sequenced in a study of technical replicates of blood from a handful of donors. Sequenced by immunoSEQ multiplex PCR; TCRdb stores in-frame clones only, minus some. There are about 61,000 clones in the sample; about 97% occur only once, and about 0.19% lies in the top ten. Sequencing was done on a sample of T cells isolated from PBMCs. The receptor source for this set is a human donor in good health. Both conserved end residues are part of each CDR3. The order of the fields is V gene, CDR3 length, D gene, clone size, J gene, CDR3 DNA, CDR3 protein. A D gene is named only where the DNA matches it firmly. A row's size may be missing; if present it is once, few, many or a size class.

TRBV5-4	16	TRBD1	NA	TRBJ2-1	TGTGCCAGCAGCGTAGACAGGGGGCAGGTCTACAATGAGCAGTTCTTC	CASSVDRGQVYNEQFF
TRBV11-3	19	TRBD1	NA	TRBJ2-2	TGTGCCAGCAGCTTAGCCCGTTGGGGGACAGATTCGAACACCGGGGAGCTGTTTTTT	CASSLARWGTDSNTGELFF
TRBV7-8	17	NA	NA	TRBJ1-1	TGTGCCAGCAGCTTAGCGATATGGACGGCCGGGGGCACTGAAGCTTTCTTT	CASSLAIWTAGGTEAFF
TRBV4-1	13	NA	NA	TRBJ2-7	TGCGCCAGCAGCCAAGGGCCCTTGTACGAGCAGTACTTC	CASSQGPLYEQYF
TRBV7-8	16	TRBD1	NA	TRBJ1-2	TGTGCCAGCAGCTTAGGGGGACAGGTCGCTAACTATGGCTACACCTTC	CASSLGGQVANYGYTF
TRBV4-1	15	NA	once	TRBJ1-4	TGCGCCAGCAGCCAGGTGGCGGGGAATCATGAAAAACTGTTTTTT	CASSQVAGNHEKLFF
TRBV27	15	NA	once	TRBJ1-2	TGTGCCAGCAGTTTATACGCAGGGGCCGGAGATGGCTACACCTTC	CASSLYAGAGDGYTF
TRBV7-6	14	NA	NA	TRBJ2-7	TGTGCCAGCAGCTTCGGGACGCGGGATGACGAGCAGTACTTC	CASSFGTRDDEQYF
TRBV5-6	12	NA	NA	TRBJ1-1	TGTGCCAGCAGCTTGGCCCGGGTTGAAGCTTTCTTT	CASSLARVEAFF
TRBV6-1	15	TRBD1	NA	TRBJ1-2	TGTGCCAGCAGTGAACTGACAGGGGGATTCTATGGCTACACCTTC	CASSELTGGFYGYTF
TRBV27	20	TRBD2	NA	TRBJ2-7	TGTGCCAGCAAACCCAGGGACAGAAGGGGACTAGCGAATAACAAGGACGAGCAGTACTTC	CASKPRDRRGLANNKDEQYF
TRBV5-1	14	NA	NA	TRBJ1-4	TGCGCCAGCAGCTTTAAGGGAGTTAATGAAAAACTGTTTTTT	CASSFKGVNEKLFF
TRBV6-4	16	TRBD2	NA	TRBJ2-3	TGTGCCAGCAGTGACTTCGGCGGGAGTCGCTCAGATACGCAGTATTTT	CASSDFGGSRSDTQYF
TRBV11-3	15	NA	NA	TRBJ1-1	TGTGCCAGCAGCTTAATCATAGGGGCGAACACTGAAGCTTTCTTT	CASSLIIGANTEAFF
TRBV5-1	13	NA	NA	TRBJ1-1	TGCGCCAGCAGCGCTCAAGGGGACACTGAAGCTTTCTTT	CASSAQGDTEAFF
TRBV7-6	15	TRBD2	NA	TRBJ2-3	TGTGCCAGCAGCCGGACTAGCGGGGGTACAGATACGCAGTATTTT	CASSRTSGGTDTQYF
TRBV28	17	NA	NA	TRBJ1-1	TGTGCCAGCAGTTTATCTCACAGGGTATCGGTGAACACTGAAGCTTTCTTT	CASSLSHRVSVNTEAFF
TRBV27	14	NA	NA	TRBJ2-7	TGTGCCAGCAGTTTATCGGGTCCAGGGAACGAGCAGTACTTC	CASSLSGPGNEQYF
TRBV7-9	18	TRBD2	NA	TRBJ2-1	TGTGCCAGCAGCCCGGGACTAGCGGGGGGTAGCTCCTACAATGAGCAGTTCTTC	CASSPGLAGGSSYNEQFF
TRBV6-1	15	TRBD1	few	TRBJ2-2	TGTGCCAGCAGGAGACAGGGGCGGTACACCGGGGAGCTGTTTTTT	CASRRQGRYTGELFF
TRBV28	15	TRBD2	NA	TRBJ2-7	TGTGCCAGCAGTTTATCGGTTAGCGGGAGAACCGAGCAGTACTTC	CASSLSVSGRTEQYF
TRBV7-8	15	TRBD1	NA	TRBJ1-1	TGTGCCAGCAGCTTCGCAACTACAGGGGACACTGAAGCTTTCTTT	CASSFATTGDTEAFF
TRBV5-4	15	TRBD2	NA	TRBJ2-1	TGTGCCAGCAGACGGACTAGCGGGAGTTACAATGAGCAGTTCTTC	CASRRTSGSYNEQFF
TRBV7-9	17	TRBD2	NA	TRBJ2-3	TGTGCCAGCAGGGCCAAATCGACTAGCGGGCACACAGATACGCAGTATTTT	CASRAKSTSGHTDTQYF